This T cell receptor (beta chain) was retrieved from a study of cytomegalovirus exposure and HLA in healthy donors. This CDR3 has 15 amino acids. The germline V and J ends were trimmed by 5 bases and 5 bases, with 16 bases remaining between them. The V gene's germline CDR1 is SGHRS and CDR2 YFSETQ. Primers for the PCR totalled 60 Vbeta and 13 Jbeta. The protocol was immunoSEQ multiplex PCR, while the TCRdb copy is restricted to in-frame clones and leaves out a portion. The sample holds more than 150,000 clones, 80% seen once. This TCR came from a woman in her 30s in good health and CMV-seronegative. The chain recombines TRBV5-1 with TRBJ1-4; TRBD1 might be the D (5 bases). Sequenced input: PBMCs. In DNA form, the CDR3 reads TGCGCCAGCAGGGGGTCTACAGGCACAAATGAAAAACTGTTTTTT. Translation: CASRGSTGTNEKLFF.